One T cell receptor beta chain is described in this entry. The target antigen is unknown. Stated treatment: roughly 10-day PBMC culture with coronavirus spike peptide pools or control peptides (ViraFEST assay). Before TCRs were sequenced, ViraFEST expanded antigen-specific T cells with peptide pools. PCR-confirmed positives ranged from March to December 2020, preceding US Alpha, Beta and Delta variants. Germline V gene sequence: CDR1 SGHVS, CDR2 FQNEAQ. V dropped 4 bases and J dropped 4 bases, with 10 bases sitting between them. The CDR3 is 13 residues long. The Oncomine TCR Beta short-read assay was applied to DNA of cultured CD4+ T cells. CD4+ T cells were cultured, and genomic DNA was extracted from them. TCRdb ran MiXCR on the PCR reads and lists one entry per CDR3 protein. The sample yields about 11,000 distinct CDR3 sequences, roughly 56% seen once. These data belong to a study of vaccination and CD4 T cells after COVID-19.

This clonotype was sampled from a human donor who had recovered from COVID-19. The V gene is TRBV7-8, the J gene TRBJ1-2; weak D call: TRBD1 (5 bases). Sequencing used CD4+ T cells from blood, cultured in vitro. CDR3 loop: CASSSQGLYGYTF. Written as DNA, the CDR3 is TGTGCCAGCAGCTCGCAGGGCCTCTATGGCTACACCTTC.